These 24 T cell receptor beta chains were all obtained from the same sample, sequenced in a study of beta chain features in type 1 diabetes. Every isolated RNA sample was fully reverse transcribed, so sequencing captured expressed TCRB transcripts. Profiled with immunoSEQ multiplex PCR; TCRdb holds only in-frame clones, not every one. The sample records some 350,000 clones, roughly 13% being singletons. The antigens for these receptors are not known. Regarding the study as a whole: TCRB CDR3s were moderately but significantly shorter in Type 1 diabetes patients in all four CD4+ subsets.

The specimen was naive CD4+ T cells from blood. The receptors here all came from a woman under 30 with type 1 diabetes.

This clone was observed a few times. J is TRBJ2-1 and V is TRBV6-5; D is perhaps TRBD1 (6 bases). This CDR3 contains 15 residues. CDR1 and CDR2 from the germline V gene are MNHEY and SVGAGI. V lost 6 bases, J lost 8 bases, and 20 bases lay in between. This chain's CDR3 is CASSPDRITNDEQFF. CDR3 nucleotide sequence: TGTGCCAGCAGCCCTGACAGGATTACAAACGATGAGCAGTTCTTC.

In DNA form, the CDR3 reads TGCGCCAGCAGCCAAGGGAGACAGGGGGCCTTCACTGAAGCTTTCTTT. It translates to CASSQGRQGAFTEAFF. The chain uses TRBV4-1 and TRBJ1-1, with 10 nucleotides matching TRBD1. Trimming took 1 base from V and 4 from J; bases not matched to a gene: 6. This CDR3 has 16 residues. Germline-derived CDR1 and CDR2 are MGHRA and YSYEKL.

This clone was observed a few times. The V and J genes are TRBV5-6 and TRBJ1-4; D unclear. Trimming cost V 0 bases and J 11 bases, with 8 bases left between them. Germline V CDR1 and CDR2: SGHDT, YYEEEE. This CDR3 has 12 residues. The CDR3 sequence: CASSLGPTKLFF. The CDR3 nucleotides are TGTGCCAGCAGCTTGGGGCCGACTAAACTGTTTTTT.

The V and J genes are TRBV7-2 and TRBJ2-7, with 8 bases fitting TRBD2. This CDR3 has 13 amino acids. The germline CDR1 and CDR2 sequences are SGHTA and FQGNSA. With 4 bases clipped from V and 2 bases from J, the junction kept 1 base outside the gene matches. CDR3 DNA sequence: TGTGCCAGCAGCTCAGCGGGGGCCTACGAGCAGTACGTC. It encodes CASSSAGAYEQYV.

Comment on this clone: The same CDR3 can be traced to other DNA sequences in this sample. The DNA of the CDR3 is TGTGCCAGCAGTTACTCCGGGGAGACCCAGTACTTC. It yields the protein CASSYSGETQYF. This chain uses TRBV6-5 with TRBJ2-5; D not resolved. Deletions cut 0 bases from V and 5 bases from J, with 4 bases between. This CDR3 comprises 12 residues. Germline V gene sequence: CDR1 MNHEY, CDR2 SVGAGI.

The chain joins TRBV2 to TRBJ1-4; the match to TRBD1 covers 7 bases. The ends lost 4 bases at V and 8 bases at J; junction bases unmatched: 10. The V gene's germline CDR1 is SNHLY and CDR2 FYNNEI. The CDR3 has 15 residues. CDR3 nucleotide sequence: TGTGCCAGCAGTGTACAGGGGAAGGGAGAAGAAAAACTGTTTTTT. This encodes CASSVQGKGEEKLFF.

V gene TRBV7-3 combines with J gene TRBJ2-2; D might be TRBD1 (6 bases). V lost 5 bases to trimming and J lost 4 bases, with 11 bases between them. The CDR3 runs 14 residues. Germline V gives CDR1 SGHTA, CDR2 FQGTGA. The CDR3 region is CASSVSGVTGELFF. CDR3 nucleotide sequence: TGTGCCAGCAGCGTCTCAGGGGTCACCGGGGAGCTGTTTTTT.

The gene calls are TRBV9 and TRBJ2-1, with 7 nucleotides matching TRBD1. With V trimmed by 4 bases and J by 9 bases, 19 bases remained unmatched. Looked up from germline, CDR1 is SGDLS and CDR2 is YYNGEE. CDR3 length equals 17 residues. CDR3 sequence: CASSPEMVRGLNIEQFF. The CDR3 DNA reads TGTGCCAGCAGCCCAGAAATGGTAAGGGGGCTTAATATTGAGCAGTTCTTC.

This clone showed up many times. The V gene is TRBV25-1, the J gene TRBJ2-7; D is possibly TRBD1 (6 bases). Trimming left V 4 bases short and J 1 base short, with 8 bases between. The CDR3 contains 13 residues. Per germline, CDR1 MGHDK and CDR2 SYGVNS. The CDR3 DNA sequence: TGTGCCAGCAGTGCCGGGACATCCTACGAGCAGTACTTC. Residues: CASSAGTSYEQYF.

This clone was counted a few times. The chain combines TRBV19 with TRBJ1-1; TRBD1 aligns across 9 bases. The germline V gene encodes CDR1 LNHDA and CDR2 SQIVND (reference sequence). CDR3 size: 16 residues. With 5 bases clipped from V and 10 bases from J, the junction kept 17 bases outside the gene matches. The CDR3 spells CASSSHAGTGIERAFF. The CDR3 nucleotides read TGTGCCAGTAGTTCTCACGCCGGGACAGGGATCGAGCGAGCTTTCTTT.

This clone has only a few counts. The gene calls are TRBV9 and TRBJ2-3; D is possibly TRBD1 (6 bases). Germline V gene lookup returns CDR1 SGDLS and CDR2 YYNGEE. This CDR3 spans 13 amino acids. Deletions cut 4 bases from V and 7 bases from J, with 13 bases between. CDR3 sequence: CASSLQGFHTQYF. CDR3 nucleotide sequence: TGTGCCAGCAGCTTACAGGGTTTCCATACGCAGTATTTT.

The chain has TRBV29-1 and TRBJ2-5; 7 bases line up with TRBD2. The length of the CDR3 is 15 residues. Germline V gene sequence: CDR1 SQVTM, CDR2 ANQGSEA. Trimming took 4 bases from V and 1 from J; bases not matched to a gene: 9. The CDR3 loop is CSVGRRLAAQETQYF. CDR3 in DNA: TGCAGCGTTGGGCGAAGGCTAGCGGCCCAAGAGACCCAGTACTTC.

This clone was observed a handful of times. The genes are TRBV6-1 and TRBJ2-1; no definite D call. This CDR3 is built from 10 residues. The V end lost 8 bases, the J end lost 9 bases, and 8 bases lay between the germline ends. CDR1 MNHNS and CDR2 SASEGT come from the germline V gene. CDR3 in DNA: TGTGCCAGCCACTCCTCTGAGCAGTTCTTC. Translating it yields CASHSSEQFF.

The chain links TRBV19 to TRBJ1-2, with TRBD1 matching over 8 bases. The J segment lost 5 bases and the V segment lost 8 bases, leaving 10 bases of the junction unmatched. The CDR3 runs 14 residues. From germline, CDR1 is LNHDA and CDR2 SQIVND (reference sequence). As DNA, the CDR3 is TGTGCCAGTCATCAGGGGGCTAAGGTTTATGGCTACACCTTC. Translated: CASHQGAKVYGYTF. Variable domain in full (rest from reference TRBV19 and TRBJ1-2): DGGITQSPKYLFRKEGQNVTLSCEQNLNHDAMYWYRQDPGQGLRLIYYSQIVNDFQKGDIAEGYSVSREKKESFPLTVTSAQKNPTAFYLCASHQGAKVYGYTFGSGTRLTVV.

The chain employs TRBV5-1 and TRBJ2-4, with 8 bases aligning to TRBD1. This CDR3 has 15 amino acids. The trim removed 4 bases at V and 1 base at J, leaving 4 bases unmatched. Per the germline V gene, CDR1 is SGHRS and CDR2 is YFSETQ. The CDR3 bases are TGCGCCAGCAGCGCGGGACAGGATGCCAAAAACATTCAGTACTTC. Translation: CASSAGQDAKNIQYF.

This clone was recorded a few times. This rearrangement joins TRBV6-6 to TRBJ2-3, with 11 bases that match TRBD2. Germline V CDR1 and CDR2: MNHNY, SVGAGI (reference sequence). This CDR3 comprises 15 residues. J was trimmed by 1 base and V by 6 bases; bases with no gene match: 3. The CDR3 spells CASRLLAGGTDTQYF. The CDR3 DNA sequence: TGTGCCAGCAGGCTACTAGCGGGAGGCACAGATACGCAGTATTTT.

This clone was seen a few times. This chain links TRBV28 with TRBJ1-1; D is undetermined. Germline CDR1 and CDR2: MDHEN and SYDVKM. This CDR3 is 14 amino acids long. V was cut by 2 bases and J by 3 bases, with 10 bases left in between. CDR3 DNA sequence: TGTGCCAGCAGTTTAGCCAGAATCTACACTGAAGCTTTCTTT. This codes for CASSLARIYTEAFF.

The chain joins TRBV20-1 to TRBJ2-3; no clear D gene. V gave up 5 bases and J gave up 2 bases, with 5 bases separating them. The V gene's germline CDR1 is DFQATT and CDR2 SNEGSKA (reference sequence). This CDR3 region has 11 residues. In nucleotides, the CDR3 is TGCAGTGCTTCTCCCACAGATACGCAGTATTTT. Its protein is CSASPTDTQYF.

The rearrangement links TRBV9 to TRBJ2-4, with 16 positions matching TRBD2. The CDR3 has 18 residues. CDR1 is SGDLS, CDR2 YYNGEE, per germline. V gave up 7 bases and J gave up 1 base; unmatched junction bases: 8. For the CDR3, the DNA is TGTGCCAGCGGATCCCCGGGACTAGCGGGGGGGGCCAAAAACATTCAGTACTTC. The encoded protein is CASGSPGLAGGAKNIQYF. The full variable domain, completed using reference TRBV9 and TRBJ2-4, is DSGVTQTPKHLITATGQRVTLRCSPRSGDLSVYWYQQSLDQGLQFLIQYYNGEERAKGNILERFSAQQFPDLHSELNLSSLELGDSALYFCASGSPGLAGGAKNIQYFGAGTRLSVL.

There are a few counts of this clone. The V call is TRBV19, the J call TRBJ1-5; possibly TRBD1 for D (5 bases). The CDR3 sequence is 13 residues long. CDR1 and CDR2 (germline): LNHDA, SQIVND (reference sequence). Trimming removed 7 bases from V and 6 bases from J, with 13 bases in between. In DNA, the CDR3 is TGTGCCAGTAAGGAGGGGTCTAGTCAGCCCCAGCATTTT. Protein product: CASKEGSSQPQHF.

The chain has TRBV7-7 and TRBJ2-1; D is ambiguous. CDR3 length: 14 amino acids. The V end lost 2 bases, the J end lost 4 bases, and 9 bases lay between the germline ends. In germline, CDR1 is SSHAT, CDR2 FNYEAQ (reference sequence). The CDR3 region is CASSLIAGYNEQFF. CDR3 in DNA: TGTGCCAGCAGCTTAATAGCTGGTTACAATGAGCAGTTCTTC.

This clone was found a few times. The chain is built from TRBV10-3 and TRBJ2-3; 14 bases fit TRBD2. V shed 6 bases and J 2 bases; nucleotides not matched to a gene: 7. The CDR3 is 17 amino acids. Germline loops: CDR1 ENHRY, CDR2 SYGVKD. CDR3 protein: CAIRPGLAGVNTDTQYF. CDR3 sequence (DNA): TGTGCCATCAGACCGGGACTAGCGGGAGTGAACACAGATACGCAGTATTTT.

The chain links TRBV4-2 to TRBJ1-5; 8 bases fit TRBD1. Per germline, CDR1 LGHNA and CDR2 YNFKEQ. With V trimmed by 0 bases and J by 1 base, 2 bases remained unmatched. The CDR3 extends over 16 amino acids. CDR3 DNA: TGTGCCAGCAGCCAAGATGGACAGGGCAGCAATCAGCCCCAGCATTTT. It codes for CASSQDGQGSNQPQHF.

The CDR3 reads CASGINRGLAYNEQFF. In DNA form, the CDR3 reads TGTGCCAGCGGGATAAATCGGGGACTAGCCTACAATGAGCAGTTCTTC. This chain connects TRBV27 to TRBJ2-1; 8 bases are a match to TRBD2. V shed 8 bases, J shed 2 bases, and the junction held 11 bases outside the gene matches. The CDR3 consists of 16 residues. Germline assignment: CDR1 MNHEY and CDR2 SMNVEV (reference sequence).